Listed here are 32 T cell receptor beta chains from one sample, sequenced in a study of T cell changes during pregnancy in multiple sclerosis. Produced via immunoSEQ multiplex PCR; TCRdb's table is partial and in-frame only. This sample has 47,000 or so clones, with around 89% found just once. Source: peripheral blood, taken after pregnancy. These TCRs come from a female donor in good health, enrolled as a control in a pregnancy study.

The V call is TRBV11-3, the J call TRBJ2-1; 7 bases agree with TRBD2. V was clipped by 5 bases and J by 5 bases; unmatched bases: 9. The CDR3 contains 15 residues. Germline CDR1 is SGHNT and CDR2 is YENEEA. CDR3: CASSNRDYPNNEQFF. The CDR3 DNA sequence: TGTGCCAGCAGCAACCGGGACTACCCGAACAATGAGCAGTTCTTC.

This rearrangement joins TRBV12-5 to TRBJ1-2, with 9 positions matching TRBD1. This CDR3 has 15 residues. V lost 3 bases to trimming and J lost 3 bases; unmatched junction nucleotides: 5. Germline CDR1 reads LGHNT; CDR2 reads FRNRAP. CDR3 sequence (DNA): TGTGCTAGTGGTTTCGACAGGGGGGTAGACTATGGCTACACCTTC. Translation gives CASGFDRGVDYGYTF.

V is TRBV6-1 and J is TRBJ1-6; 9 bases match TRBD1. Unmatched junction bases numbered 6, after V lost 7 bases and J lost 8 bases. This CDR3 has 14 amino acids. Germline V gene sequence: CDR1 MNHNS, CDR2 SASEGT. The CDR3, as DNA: TGTGCCAGCAATACAGGGACAGGGTATTCACCCCTCCACTTT. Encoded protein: CASNTGTGYSPLHF.

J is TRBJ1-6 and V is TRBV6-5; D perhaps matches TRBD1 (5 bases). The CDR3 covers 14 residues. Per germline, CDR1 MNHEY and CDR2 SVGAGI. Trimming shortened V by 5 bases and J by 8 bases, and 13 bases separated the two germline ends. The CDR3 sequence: CASSAWGGDSPLHF. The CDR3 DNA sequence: TGTGCCAGCAGTGCTTGGGGGGGTGATTCACCCCTCCACTTT.

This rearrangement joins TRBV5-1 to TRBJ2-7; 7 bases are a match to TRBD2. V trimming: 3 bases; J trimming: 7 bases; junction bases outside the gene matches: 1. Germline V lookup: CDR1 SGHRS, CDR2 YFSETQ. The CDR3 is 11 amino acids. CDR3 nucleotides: TGCGCCAGCAGCTGGGGGGGGGAGCAGTACTTC. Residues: CASSWGGEQYF. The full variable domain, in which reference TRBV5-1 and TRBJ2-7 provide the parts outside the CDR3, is KAGVTQTPRYLIKTRGQQVTLSCSPISGHRSVSWYQQTPGQGLQFLFEYFSETQRNKGNFPGRFSGRQFSNSRSEMNVSTLELGDSALYLCASSWGGEQYFGPGTRLTVT.

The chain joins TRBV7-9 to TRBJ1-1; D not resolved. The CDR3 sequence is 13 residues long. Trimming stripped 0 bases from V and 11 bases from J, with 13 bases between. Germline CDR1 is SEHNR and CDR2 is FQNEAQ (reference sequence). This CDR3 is CASSLAVAGEAFF. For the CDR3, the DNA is TGTGCCAGCAGCTTAGCGGTTGCGGGTGAGGCTTTCTTT.

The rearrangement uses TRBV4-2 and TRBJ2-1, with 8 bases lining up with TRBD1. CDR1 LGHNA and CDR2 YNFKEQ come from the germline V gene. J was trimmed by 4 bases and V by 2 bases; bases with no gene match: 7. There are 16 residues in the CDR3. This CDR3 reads CASSQQRQGPYNEQFF. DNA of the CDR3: TGTGCCAGCAGCCAACAGAGACAGGGGCCATACAATGAGCAGTTCTTC.

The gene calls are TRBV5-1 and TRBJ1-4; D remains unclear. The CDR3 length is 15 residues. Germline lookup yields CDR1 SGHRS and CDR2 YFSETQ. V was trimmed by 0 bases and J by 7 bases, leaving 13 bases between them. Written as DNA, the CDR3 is TGCGCCAGCAGCTTGGGTTGGGAGACGAGTGAAAAACTGTTTTTT. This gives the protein CASSLGWETSEKLFF.

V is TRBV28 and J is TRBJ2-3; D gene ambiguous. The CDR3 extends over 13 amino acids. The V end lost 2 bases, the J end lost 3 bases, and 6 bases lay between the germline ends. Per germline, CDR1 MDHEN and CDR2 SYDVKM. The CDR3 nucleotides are TGTGCCAGCAGTTTACTAGGAACAGATACGCAGTATTTT. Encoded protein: CASSLLGTDTQYF.

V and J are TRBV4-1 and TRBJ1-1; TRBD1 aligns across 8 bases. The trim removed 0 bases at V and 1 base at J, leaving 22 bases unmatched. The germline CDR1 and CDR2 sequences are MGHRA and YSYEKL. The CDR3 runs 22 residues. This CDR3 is CASSQEWSGTGHPRGSNTEAFF. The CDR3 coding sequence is TGCGCCAGCAGCCAAGAGTGGAGTGGGACAGGACACCCCAGGGGTTCGAACACTGAAGCTTTCTTT.

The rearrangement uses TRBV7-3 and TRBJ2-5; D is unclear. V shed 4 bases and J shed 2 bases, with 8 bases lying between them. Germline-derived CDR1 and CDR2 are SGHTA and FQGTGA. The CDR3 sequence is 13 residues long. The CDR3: CASSSTPQETQYF. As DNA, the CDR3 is TGTGCCAGCAGCTCGACACCTCAAGAGACCCAGTACTTC.

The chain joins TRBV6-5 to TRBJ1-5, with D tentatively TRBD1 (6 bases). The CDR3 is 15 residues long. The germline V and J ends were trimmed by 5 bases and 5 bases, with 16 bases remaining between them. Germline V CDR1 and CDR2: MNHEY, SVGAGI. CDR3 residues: CASSPLGGADQPQHF. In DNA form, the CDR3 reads TGTGCCAGCAGTCCCCTTGGGGGGGCCGATCAGCCCCAGCATTTT.

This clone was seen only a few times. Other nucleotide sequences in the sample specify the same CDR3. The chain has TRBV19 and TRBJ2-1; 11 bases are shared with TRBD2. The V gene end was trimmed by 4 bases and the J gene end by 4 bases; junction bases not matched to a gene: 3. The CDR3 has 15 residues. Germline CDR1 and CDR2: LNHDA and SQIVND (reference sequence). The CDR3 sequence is CASSTGTSGYNEQFF. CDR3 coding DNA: TGTGCCAGTAGTACCGGGACTAGCGGATACAATGAGCAGTTCTTC.

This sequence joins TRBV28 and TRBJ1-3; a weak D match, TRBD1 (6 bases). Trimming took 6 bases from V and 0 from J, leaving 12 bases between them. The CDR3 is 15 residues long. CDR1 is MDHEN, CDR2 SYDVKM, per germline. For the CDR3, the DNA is TGTGCCAGCAGGGGGGGGGCTTCCTCTGGAAACACCATATATTTT. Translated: CASRGGASSGNTIYF.

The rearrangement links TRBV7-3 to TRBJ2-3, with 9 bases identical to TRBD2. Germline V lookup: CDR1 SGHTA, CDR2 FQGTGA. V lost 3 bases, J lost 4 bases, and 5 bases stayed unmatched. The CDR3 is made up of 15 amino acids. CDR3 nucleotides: TGTGCCAGCAGCTTTGCGGGGGGGGCCTCAGATACGCAGTATTTT. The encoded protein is CASSFAGGASDTQYF.

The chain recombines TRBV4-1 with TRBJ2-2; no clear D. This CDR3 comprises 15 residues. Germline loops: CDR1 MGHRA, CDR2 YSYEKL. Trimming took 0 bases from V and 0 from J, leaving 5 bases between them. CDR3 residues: CASSQDHANTGELFF. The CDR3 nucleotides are TGCGCCAGCAGCCAAGATCATGCGAACACCGGGGAGCTGTTTTTT.

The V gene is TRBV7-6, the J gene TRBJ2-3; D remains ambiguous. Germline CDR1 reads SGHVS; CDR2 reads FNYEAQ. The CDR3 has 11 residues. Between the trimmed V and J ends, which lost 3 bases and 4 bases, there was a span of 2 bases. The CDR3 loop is CASSFADTQYF. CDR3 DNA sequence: TGTGCCAGCAGCTTCGCAGATACGCAGTATTTT.

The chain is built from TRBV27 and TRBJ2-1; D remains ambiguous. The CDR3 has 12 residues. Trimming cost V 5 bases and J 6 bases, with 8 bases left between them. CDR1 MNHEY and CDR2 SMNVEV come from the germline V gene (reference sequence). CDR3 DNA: TGTGCCAGCAGTGTAACTCTCAATGAGCAGTTCTTC. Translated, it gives CASSVTLNEQFF.

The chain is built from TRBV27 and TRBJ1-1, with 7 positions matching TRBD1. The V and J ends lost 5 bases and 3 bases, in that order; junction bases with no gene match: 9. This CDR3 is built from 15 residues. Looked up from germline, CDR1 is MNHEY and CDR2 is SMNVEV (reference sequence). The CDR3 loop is CASSPVQGWDTEAFF. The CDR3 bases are TGTGCCAGCAGTCCAGTACAGGGGTGGGACACTGAAGCTTTCTTT.

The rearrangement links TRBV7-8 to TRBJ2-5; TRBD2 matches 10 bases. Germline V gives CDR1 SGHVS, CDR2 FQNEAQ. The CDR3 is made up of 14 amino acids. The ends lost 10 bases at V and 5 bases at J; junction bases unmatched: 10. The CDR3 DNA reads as TGTGCCACCTTCACTAGCGGGGATGGGGAGACCCAGTACTTC. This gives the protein CATFTSGDGETQYF.

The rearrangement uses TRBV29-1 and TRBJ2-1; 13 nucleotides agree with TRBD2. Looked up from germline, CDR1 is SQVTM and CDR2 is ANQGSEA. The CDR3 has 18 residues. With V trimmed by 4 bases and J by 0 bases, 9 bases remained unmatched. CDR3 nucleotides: TGCAGCGTTGGAAAGGGACTAGCGGGGATGAGCTCCTACAATGAGCAGTTCTTC. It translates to CSVGKGLAGMSSYNEQFF.

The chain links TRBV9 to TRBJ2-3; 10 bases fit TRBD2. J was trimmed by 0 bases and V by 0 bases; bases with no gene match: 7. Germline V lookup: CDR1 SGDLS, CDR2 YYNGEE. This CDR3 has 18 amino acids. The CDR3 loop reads CASSVGLAGYLSTDTQYF. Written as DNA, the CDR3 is TGTGCCAGCAGCGTAGGACTAGCGGGCTACTTAAGCACAGATACGCAGTATTTT.

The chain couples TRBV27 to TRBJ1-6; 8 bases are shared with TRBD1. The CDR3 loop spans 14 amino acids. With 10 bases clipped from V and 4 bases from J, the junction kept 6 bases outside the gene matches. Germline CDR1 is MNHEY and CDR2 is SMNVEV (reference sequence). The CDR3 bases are TGTGCCACCAGGACAGGGTTTTATAATTCACCCCTCCACTTT. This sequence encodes CATRTGFYNSPLHF.

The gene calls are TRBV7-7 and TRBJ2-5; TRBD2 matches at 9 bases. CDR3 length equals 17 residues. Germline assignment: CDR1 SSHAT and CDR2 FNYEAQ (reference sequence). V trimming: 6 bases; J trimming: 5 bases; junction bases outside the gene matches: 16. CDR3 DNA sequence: TGTGCCAGCAGTCCCGGTGGGGCGGGGGGGCTGGAGGAGACCCAGTACTTC. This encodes CASSPGGAGGLEETQYF.

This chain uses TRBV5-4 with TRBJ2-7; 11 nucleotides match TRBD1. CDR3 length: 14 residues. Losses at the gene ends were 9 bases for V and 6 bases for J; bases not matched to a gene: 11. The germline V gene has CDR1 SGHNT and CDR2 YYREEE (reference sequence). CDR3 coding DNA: TGTGCCATAATGCTGGGACAGGGGGTCTCCGAGCAGTACTTC. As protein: CAIMLGQGVSEQYF.

This CDR3 reads CASSPVTDSGANVLTF. The CDR3 region has the DNA TGTGCCAGCAGCCCAGTCACAGACTCTGGGGCCAACGTCCTGACTTTC. The chain combines TRBV7-6 with TRBJ2-6, with D unclear. The V gene lost 5 bases and the J gene lost 0 bases, with 11 bases spanning the gap. Germline CDR1 reads SGHVS; CDR2 reads FNYEAQ. The CDR3 runs 16 residues.

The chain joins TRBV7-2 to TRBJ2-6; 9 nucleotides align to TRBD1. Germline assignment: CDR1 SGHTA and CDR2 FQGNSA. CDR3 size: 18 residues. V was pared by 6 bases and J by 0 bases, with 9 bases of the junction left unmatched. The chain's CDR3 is CASRLRTGDFSGANVLTF. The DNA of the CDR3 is TGTGCCAGCAGACTAAGGACAGGGGACTTCTCTGGGGCCAACGTCCTGACTTTC.

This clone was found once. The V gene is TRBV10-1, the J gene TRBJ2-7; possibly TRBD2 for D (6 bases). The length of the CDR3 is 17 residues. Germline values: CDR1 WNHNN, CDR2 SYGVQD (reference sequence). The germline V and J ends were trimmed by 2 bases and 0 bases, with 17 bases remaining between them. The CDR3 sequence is CASSEAGLLQGSYEQYF. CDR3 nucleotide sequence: TGCGCCAGCAGTGAGGCGGGACTTCTCCAAGGCTCCTACGAGCAGTACTTC.

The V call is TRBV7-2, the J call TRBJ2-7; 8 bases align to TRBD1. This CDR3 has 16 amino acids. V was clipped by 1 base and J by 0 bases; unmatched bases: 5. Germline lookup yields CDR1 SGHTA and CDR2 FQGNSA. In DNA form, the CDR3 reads TGTGCCAGCAGCTTAGTACGACAGGGGTTCTCCTACGAGCAGTACTTC. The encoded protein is CASSLVRQGFSYEQYF.

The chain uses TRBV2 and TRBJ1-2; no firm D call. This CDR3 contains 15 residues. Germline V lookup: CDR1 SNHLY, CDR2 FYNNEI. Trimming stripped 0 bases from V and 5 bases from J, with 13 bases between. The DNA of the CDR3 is TGTGCCAGCAGTGAAGCGTACGGGGATGGGTATGGCTACACCTTC. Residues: CASSEAYGDGYGYTF. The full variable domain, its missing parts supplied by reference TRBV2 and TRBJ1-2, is EPEVTQTPSHQVTQMGQEVILRCVPISNHLYFYWYRQILGQKVEFLVSFYNNEISEKSEIFDDQFSVERPDGSNFTLKIRSTKLEDSAMYFCASSEAYGDGYGYTFGSGTRLTVV.

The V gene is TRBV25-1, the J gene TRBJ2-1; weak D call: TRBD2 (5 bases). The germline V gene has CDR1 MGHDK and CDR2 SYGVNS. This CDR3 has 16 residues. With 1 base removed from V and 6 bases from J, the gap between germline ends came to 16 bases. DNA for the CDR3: TGTGCCAGCAGTGAATGGACTCTGGGGTACGGCAATGAGCAGTTCTTC. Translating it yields CASSEWTLGYGNEQFF. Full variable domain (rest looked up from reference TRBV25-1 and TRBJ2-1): EADIYQTPRYLVIGTGKKITLECSQTMGHDKMYWYQQDPGMELHLIHYSYGVNSTEKGDLSSESTVSRIRTEHFPLTLESARPSHTSQYLCASSEWTLGYGNEQFFGPGTRLTVL.

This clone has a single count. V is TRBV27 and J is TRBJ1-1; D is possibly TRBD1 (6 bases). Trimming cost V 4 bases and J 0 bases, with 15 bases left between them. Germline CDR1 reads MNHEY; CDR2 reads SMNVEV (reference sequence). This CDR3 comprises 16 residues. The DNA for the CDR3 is TGTGCCAGCAGTTCTCTCTCGGGACACCTGAACACTGAAGCTTTCTTT. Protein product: CASSSLSGHLNTEAFF.